Shown below are 22 T cell receptor beta chains from a single sample sequenced in a study of blood T cell repertoires in COVID-19. The assay was immunoSEQ multiplex PCR, and TCRdb's table has in-frame clones only and misses some. The sample consists of approximately 96,000 clones, approximately 90% of them appearing once. The source material was peripheral blood. These TCRs come from a human donor with COVID-19, enrolled during active disease. The donor label of this sample is uncertain.

V usage is TRBV7-9 and J usage is TRBJ2-7, with 10 bases identical to TRBD1. The germline V gene encodes CDR1 SEHNR and CDR2 FQNEAQ (reference sequence). This CDR3 is 15 amino acids long. The J segment lost 3 bases and the V segment lost 8 bases, leaving 10 bases of the junction unmatched. The CDR3 sequence: CASSLGTGVIYEQYF. The CDR3, as DNA: TGTGCCAGCTCCTTAGGGACAGGGGTAATCTACGAGCAGTACTTC.

The rearrangement joins TRBV5-1 to TRBJ2-3; 8 bases are a match to TRBD1. V was clipped by 0 bases and J by 2 bases; unmatched bases: 5. The germline V gene encodes CDR1 SGHRS and CDR2 YFSETQ. This CDR3 spans 16 amino acids. The CDR3 here is CASSLGRDRNTDTQYF. CDR3 coding DNA: TGCGCCAGCAGCTTGGGCCGGGACAGGAACACAGATACGCAGTATTTT.

This clone was counted between two and nine times. This rearrangement joins TRBV5-4 to TRBJ2-1, with 11 bases identical to TRBD1. Germline trimming cut 0 bases from V and 9 bases from J; bases unmatched to any gene: 5. This CDR3 is 15 amino acids long. From germline, CDR1 is SGHNT and CDR2 YYREEE (reference sequence). The DNA of the CDR3 is TGTGCCAGCAGCTTGGGGGACAGGGGGTTTCTTGAGCAGTTCTTC. Protein product: CASSLGDRGFLEQFF.

The rearrangement joins TRBV3-1 (or the pseudogene TRBV3-2) to TRBJ2-3; 13 positions agree with TRBD2. V gave up 3 bases and J gave up 6 bases; unmatched junction bases: 3. Per the germline V gene, CDR1 is LGHDT and CDR2 is YNNKEL (reference sequence). This CDR3 is 15 amino acids long. Here the CDR3 DNA reads TGTGCCAGCAGCCATCTGACTAGCGGGGGGGATACGCAGTATTTT. It encodes CASSHLTSGGDTQYF.

Here the CDR3 DNA reads TGTGCCAGCAGCCCGAGCGGCTCCTCCTGGGTGCAGTATTTT. This codes for CASSPSGSSWVQYF. V gene TRBV7-9 combines with J gene TRBJ2-3, with D perhaps TRBD2 (5 bases). The CDR3 consists of 14 residues. Germline CDR1 reads SEHNR; CDR2 reads FQNEAQ (reference sequence). The germline V and J ends were trimmed by 5 bases and 11 bases, with 20 bases remaining between them.

J is TRBJ2-1 and V is TRBV30, with D unclear. The CDR3 runs 12 residues. Trimming took 0 bases from V and 6 from J, leaving 6 bases between them. Per germline, CDR1 GTSNPN and CDR2 SVGIG (reference sequence). The DNA for the CDR3 is TGTGCCTGGAGTGTGGGCCCCAATGAGCAGTTCTTC. Translation: CAWSVGPNEQFF.

The chain has TRBV25-1 and TRBJ1-4; D remains unclear. V dropped 0 bases and J dropped 8 bases, with 10 bases sitting between them. The germline gives CDR1 MGHDK, CDR2 SYGVNS. The CDR3 spans 14 residues. DNA for the CDR3: TGTGCCAGCAGTGAATATAAGATACGGGAAAAACTGTTTTTT. Translated, it gives CASSEYKIREKLFF.

The chain joins TRBV21-1 to TRBJ1-5; the D call TRBD1 from the table was never checked on the DNA. TRBV21-1 represents a pseudogene. This CDR3 contains 12 residues. The DNA for the CDR3 is TGTGCCAGCTCTTTACAGGGTCAGCCCCAGCATTTT. This gives the protein CASSLQGQPQHF.

The gene calls are TRBV2 and TRBJ1-6; D perhaps matches TRBD1 (6 bases). Trimming shortened V by 6 bases and J by 9 bases, and 12 bases separated the two germline ends. Germline assignment: CDR1 SNHLY and CDR2 FYNNEI. The CDR3 spans 13 residues. CDR3 sequence (DNA): TGTGCCAGCAGGTTACAGGGTGGTTCACCCCTCCACTTT. Its translation: CASRLQGGSPLHF.

In this sample, this clone turned up once. V and J are TRBV19 and TRBJ1-3; D is ambiguous. Germline assignment: CDR1 LNHDA and CDR2 SQIVND (reference sequence). The CDR3 covers 13 residues. Trimming cost V 5 bases and J 0 bases, with 5 bases left between them. CDR3 protein: CASSELSGNTIYF. The CDR3, as DNA: TGTGCCAGTAGTGAACTCTCTGGAAACACCATATATTTT.

J is TRBJ2-3 and V is TRBV19; 14 nucleotides match TRBD2. The V gene end was trimmed by 0 bases and the J gene end by 6 bases; junction bases not matched to a gene: 8. Germline lookup yields CDR1 LNHDA and CDR2 SQIVND (reference sequence). This CDR3 has 18 residues. CDR3 nucleotides: TGTGCCAGTAGTATAGATGTTGGGACTAGCGGGAGAATTGATACGCAGTATTTT. The encoded protein is CASSIDVGTSGRIDTQYF.

The chain joins TRBV21-1 to TRBJ2-3; the table's D call, TRBD2, has no DNA check behind it. TRBV21-1 is a pseudogene segment. The CDR3 covers 17 residues. CDR3 nucleotides: TGTGCCAGCAGCAAAGCTAGACTAGCGGCTTACACAGATACGCAGTATTTT. Its translation: CASSKARLAAYTDTQYF.

The chain combines TRBV15 with TRBJ1-2; possible D gene TRBD1, 5 bases. Germline loops: CDR1 LNHNV, CDR2 YYDKDF (reference sequence). The CDR3 sequence is 15 residues long. Trimming left V 0 bases short and J 2 bases short, with 10 bases between. This CDR3 is CATSRDGGWNYGYTF. In DNA form, the CDR3 reads TGTGCCACCAGCAGAGACGGGGGATGGAACTATGGCTACACCTTC. Drawing the rest from reference TRBV15 and TRBJ1-2, the complete variable domain is DAMVIQNPRYQVTQFGKPVTLSCSQTLNHNVMYWYQQKSSQAPKLLFHYYDKDFNNEADTPDNFQSRRPNTSFCFLDIRSPGLGDTAMYLCATSRDGGWNYGYTFGSGTRLTVV.

The chain is built from TRBV10-2 and TRBJ1-2, with 7 bases identical to TRBD1. The V and J ends lost 6 bases and 3 bases, in that order; junction bases with no gene match: 7. Germline CDR1 is WSHSY and CDR2 is SAAADI. The CDR3 consists of 14 residues. The CDR3 sequence is CASSEQGIDYGYTF. The CDR3 DNA reads TGCGCCAGCAGCGAACAGGGGATCGACTATGGCTACACCTTC.

The V gene is TRBV6-5, the J gene TRBJ1-1; D call uncertain. The CDR3 is 14 amino acids. Germline V lookup: CDR1 MNHEY, CDR2 SVGAGI. With 0 bases removed from V and 9 bases from J, the gap between germline ends came to 14 bases. The CDR3 nucleotides are TGTGCCAGCAGTTACTCTTGGGCCGAGGGTAAAGCTTTCTTT. Encoded protein: CASSYSWAEGKAFF.

This clone has just a few counts. The chain combines TRBV7-8 with TRBJ2-1; TRBD2 matches 8 bases. Losses at the gene ends were 4 bases for V and 4 bases for J; bases not matched to a gene: 9. The germline V gene has CDR1 SGHVS and CDR2 FQNEAQ. This CDR3 has 16 residues. The CDR3 DNA follows: TGTGCCAGCAGCTCCGGTGTTGCGGGAGGATACAATGAGCAGTTCTTC. Protein: CASSSGVAGGYNEQFF.

The genes are TRBV28 and TRBJ2-1; TRBD2 matches 11 bases. J gave up 6 bases and V 1 base, and 11 bases lay outside the gene matches. The CDR3 spans 18 residues. Germline V gives CDR1 MDHEN, CDR2 SYDVKM. CDR3 sequence reads: CASSLFPPGTSGFNEQFF. CDR3 coding DNA: TGTGCCAGCAGTTTATTCCCCCCCGGGACTAGCGGTTTCAATGAGCAGTTCTTC.

The chain carries TRBV19 and TRBJ2-7, with a weak D call TRBD2 (5 bases). The CDR3 is made up of 15 amino acids. Per the germline V gene, CDR1 is LNHDA and CDR2 is SQIVND (reference sequence). Deletions cut 5 bases from V and 2 bases from J, with 16 bases between. The CDR3 coding sequence is TGTGCCAGTAGTTCCGTTACCACCGGGACCTACGAGCAGTACTTC. It is translated as CASSSVTTGTYEQYF.

This chain joins TRBV11-3 and TRBJ2-5, with a possible D match to TRBD2 (5 bases). Germline CDR1 reads SGHNT; CDR2 reads YENEEA. There are 15 residues in the CDR3. Trimming left V 5 bases short and J 7 bases short, with 20 bases between. CDR3 sequence reads: CASSPSAGRVRTQYF. In DNA form, the CDR3 reads TGTGCCAGCAGCCCATCGGCGGGCCGCGTCCGGACCCAGTACTTC.

This chain uses TRBV19 with TRBJ2-1; 7 bases agree with TRBD1. This CDR3 spans 13 amino acids. CDR1 LNHDA and CDR2 SQIVND come from the germline V gene (reference sequence). V was clipped by 4 bases and J by 7 bases; unmatched bases: 4. CDR3 loop: CASSTKQGNEQFF. In DNA, the CDR3 is TGTGCCAGTAGTACCAAACAGGGGAATGAGCAGTTCTTC.

The chain employs TRBV4-1 and TRBJ1-1; 7 nucleotides match TRBD1. This CDR3 has 15 amino acids. The trim removed 0 bases at V and 6 bases at J, leaving 7 bases unmatched. Per the germline V gene, CDR1 is MGHRA and CDR2 is YSYEKL. In DNA form, the CDR3 reads TGCGCCAGCAGCCAAGATCAGGGGGTGACGGCTGAAGCTTTCTTT. This gives the protein CASSQDQGVTAEAFF.

V usage is TRBV7-2 and J usage is TRBJ1-2; D unresolved. The CDR3 length is 14 residues. Germline CDR1 reads SGHTA; CDR2 reads FQGNSA. V was cut by 5 bases and J by 4 bases, with 14 bases left in between. DNA for the CDR3: TGTGCCAGCAGCCGGGAGCGGGCTGGCTATGGCTACACCTTC. As protein: CASSRERAGYGYTF.